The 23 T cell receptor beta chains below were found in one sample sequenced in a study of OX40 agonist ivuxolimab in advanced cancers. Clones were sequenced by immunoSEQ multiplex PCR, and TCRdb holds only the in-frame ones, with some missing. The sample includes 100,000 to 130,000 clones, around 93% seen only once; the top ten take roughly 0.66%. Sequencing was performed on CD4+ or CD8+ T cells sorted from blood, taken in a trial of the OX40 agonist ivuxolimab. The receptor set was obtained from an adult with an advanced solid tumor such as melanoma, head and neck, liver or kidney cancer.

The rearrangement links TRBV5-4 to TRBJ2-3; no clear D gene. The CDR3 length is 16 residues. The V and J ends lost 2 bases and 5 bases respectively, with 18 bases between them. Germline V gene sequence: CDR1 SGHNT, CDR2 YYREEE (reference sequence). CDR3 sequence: CASSLDRRSWGDTQYF. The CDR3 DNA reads TGTGCCAGCAGCTTAGATCGGCGCTCGTGGGGAGATACGCAGTATTTT.

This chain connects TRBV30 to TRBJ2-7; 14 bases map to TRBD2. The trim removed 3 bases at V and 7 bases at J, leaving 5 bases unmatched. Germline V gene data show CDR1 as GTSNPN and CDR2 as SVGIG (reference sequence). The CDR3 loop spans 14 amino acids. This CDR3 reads CAWRGLAGASEQYF. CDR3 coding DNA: TGTGCCTGGAGGGGACTAGCGGGGGCCTCGGAGCAGTACTTC.

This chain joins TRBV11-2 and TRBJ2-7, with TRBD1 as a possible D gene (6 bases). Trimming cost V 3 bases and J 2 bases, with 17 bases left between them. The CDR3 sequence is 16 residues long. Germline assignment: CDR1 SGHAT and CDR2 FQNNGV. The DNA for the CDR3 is TGTGCCAGCAGCTTTTCAGGGGTCGAGTTAGCCTACGAGCAGTACTTC. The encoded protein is CASSFSGVELAYEQYF.

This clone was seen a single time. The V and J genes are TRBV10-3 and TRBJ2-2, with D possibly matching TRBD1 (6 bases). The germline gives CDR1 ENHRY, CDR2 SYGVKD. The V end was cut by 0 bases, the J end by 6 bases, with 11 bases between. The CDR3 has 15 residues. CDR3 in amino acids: CAISESGAHPGELFF. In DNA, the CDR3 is TGTGCCATCAGTGAGTCGGGGGCGCATCCCGGGGAGCTGTTTTTT.

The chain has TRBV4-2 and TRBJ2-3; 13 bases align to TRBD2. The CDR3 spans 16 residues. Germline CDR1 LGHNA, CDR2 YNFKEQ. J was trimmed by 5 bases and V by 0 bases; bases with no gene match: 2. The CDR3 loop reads CASSQDGTSGKDTQYF. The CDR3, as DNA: TGTGCCAGCAGCCAAGACGGGACTAGCGGGAAAGATACGCAGTATTTT.

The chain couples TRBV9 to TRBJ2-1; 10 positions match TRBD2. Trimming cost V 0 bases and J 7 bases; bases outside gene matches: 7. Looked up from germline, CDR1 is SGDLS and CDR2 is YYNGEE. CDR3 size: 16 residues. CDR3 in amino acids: CASSVGGLAGVNEQFF. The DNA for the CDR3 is TGTGCCAGCAGCGTAGGAGGGCTAGCGGGAGTAAATGAGCAGTTCTTC.

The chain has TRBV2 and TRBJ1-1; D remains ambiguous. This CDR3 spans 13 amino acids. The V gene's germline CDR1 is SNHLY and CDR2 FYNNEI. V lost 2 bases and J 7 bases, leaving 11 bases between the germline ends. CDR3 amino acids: CASSEQSGFEAFF. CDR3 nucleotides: TGTGCCAGCAGTGAACAATCGGGGTTTGAAGCTTTCTTT. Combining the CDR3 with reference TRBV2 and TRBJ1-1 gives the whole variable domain EPEVTQTPSHQVTQMGQEVILRCVPISNHLYFYWYRQILGQKVEFLVSFYNNEISEKSEIFDDQFSVERPDGSNFTLKIRSTKLEDSAMYFCASSEQSGFEAFFGQGTRLTVV.

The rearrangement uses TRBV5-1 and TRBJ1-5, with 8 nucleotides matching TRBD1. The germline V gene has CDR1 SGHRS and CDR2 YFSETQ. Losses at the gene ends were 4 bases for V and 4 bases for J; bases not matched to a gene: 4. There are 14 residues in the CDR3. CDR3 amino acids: CASSPDRGNQPQHF. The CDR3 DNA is TGCGCCAGCAGCCCTGACAGGGGTAATCAGCCCCAGCATTTT.

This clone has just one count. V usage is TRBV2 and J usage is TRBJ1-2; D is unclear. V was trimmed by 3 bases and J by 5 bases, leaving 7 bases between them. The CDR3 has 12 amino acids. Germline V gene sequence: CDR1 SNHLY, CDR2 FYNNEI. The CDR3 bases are TGTGCCAGCAGTGATTTAGGGTATGGCTACACCTTC. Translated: CASSDLGYGYTF.

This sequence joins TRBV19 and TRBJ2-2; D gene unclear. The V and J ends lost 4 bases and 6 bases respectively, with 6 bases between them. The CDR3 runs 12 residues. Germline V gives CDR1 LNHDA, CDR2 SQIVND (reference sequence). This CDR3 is CASSTPPGELFF. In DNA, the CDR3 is TGTGCCAGTAGTACTCCCCCCGGGGAGCTGTTTTTT.

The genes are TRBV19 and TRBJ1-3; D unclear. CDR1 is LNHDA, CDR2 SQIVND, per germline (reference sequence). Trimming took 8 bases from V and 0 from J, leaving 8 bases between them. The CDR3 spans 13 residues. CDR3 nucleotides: TGTGCCAGTCACAAGTACTCTGGAAACACCATATATTTT. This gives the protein CASHKYSGNTIYF.

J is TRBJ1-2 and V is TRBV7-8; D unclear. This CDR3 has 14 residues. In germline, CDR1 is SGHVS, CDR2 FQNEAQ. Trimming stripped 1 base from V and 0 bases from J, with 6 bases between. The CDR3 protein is CASSLGHTNYGYTF. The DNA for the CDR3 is TGTGCCAGCAGCTTAGGTCATACTAACTATGGCTACACCTTC.

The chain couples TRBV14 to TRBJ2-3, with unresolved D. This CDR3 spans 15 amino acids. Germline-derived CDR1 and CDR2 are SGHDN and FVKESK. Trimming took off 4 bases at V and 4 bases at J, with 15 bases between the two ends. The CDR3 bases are TGTGCCAGCAGCCCCCGGAGCCAATGGGCAGATACGCAGTATTTT. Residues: CASSPRSQWADTQYF.

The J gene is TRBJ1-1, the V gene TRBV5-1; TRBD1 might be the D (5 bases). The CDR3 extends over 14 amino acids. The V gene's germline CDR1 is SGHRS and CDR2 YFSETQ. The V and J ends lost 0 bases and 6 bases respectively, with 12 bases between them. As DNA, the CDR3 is TGCGCCAGCAGCTTGGCCTGGAGGGGCGCTGAAGCTTTCTTT. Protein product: CASSLAWRGAEAFF.

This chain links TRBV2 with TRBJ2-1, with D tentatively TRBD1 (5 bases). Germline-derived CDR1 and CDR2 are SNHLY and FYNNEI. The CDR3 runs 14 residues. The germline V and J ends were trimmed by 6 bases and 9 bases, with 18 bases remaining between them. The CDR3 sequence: CASRAVQGTGEQFF. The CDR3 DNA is TGTGCCAGCAGGGCCGTTCAGGGTACGGGTGAGCAGTTCTTC.

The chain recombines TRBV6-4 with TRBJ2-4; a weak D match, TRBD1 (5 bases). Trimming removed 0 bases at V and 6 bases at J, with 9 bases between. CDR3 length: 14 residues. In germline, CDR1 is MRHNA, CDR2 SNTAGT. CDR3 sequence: CASSDSDSRNIQYF. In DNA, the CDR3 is TGTGCCAGCAGTGACTCTGACAGCAGAAACATTCAGTACTTC.

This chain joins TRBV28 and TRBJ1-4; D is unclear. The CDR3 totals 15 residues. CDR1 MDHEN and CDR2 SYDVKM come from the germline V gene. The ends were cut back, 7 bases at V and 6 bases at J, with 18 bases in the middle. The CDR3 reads CASKSRGGWDEKLFF. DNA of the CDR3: TGTGCCAGCAAGTCCCGGGGAGGGTGGGATGAAAAACTGTTTTTT.

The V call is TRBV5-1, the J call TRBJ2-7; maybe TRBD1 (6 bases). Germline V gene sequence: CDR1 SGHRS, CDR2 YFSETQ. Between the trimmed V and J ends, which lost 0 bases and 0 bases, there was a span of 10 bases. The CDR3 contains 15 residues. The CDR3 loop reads CASSLATGFSYEQYF. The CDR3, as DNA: TGCGCCAGCAGCTTGGCTACAGGGTTCTCCTACGAGCAGTACTTC.

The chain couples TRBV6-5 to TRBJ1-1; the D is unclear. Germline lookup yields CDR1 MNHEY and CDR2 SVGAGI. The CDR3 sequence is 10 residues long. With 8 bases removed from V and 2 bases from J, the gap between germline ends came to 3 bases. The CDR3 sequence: CASPNTEAFF. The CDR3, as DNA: TGTGCCAGCCCCAACACTGAAGCTTTCTTT.

CDR3 in amino acids: CASSEGQQGALGANVLTF. CDR3 nucleotide sequence: TGTGCCAGCAGTGAGGGTCAACAGGGGGCGCTTGGGGCCAACGTCCTGACTTTC. The chain carries TRBV2 and TRBJ2-6; 9 bases map to TRBD1. The CDR3 runs to 18 residues. The germline V gene has CDR1 SNHLY and CDR2 FYNNEI. The trim removed 3 bases at V and 3 bases at J, leaving 9 bases unmatched.

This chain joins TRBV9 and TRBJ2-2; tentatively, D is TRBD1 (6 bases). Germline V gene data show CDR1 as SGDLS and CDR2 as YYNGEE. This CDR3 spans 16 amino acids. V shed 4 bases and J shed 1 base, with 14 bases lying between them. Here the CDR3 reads CASSFRTGLNTGELFF. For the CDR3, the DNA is TGTGCCAGCAGCTTCCGTACAGGGTTGAACACCGGGGAGCTGTTTTTT.

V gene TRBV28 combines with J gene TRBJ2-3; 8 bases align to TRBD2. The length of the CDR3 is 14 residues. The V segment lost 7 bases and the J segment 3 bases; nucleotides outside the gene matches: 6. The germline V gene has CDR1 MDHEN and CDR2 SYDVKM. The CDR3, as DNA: TGTGCCAGCAACCGGGGGGGCGGGACAGATACGCAGTATTTT. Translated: CASNRGGGTDTQYF.

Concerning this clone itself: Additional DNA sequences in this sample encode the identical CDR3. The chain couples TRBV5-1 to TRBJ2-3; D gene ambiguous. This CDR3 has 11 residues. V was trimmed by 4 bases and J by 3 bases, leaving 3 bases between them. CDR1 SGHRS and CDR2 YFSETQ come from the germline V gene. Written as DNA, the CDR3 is TGCGCCAGCAGCAATACAGATACGCAGTATTTT. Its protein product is CASSNTDTQYF.